These 23 T cell receptor beta chains were sequenced from one sample in a study of blood T cell repertoires in COVID-19. Here immunoSEQ multiplex PCR was the method, and the copy in TCRdb shows in-frame clones only, minus some. The sample comprises a few hundred thousand clones, 84% of which are singletons, and 4.2% rests with the top ten. Sequencing was performed on peripheral blood. The receptors originated from a man in his sixties with acute or convalescent COVID-19.

The rearrangement links TRBV7-3 to TRBJ2-1; the D gene is possibly TRBD2 (5 bases). Trimming cost V 5 bases and J 3 bases, with 8 bases left between them. CDR1 and CDR2 from the germline V gene are SGHTA and FQGTGA. The CDR3 contains 13 residues. The CDR3 sequence is CASSPGNYNEQFF. The CDR3 nucleotides read TGTGCCAGCAGCCCGGGAAACTACAATGAGCAGTTCTTC.

V and J are TRBV4-3 and TRBJ2-5; 10 nucleotides line up with TRBD1. This CDR3 has 14 amino acids. Losses at the gene ends were 4 bases for V and 5 bases for J; bases not matched to a gene: 4. Germline V gene lookup returns CDR1 LGHNA and CDR2 YSLEER. CDR3 protein: CASSRDRGWETQYF. Here the CDR3 DNA reads TGCGCCAGCAGCCGGGACAGGGGATGGGAGACCCAGTACTTC.

The chain employs TRBV5-1 and TRBJ1-1, with TRBD1 identical over 7 bases. The germline V gene has CDR1 SGHRS and CDR2 YFSETQ. CDR3 length equals 17 residues. Trimming cost V 4 bases and J 3 bases; bases outside gene matches: 15. The CDR3 DNA reads as TGCGCCAGCAGCCACCGTTCAGGGGGTAAGGGGGACACTGAAGCTTTCTTT. Protein: CASSHRSGGKGDTEAFF.

This clone has just a few counts. The chain is built from TRBV2 and TRBJ2-7, with 8 bases matching TRBD1. The junction had 9 bases not matched to a gene; V was cut back by 5 bases and J by 0 bases. Germline lookup yields CDR1 SNHLY and CDR2 FYNNEI. The CDR3 sequence is 16 residues long. CDR3 bases: TGTGCCAGCAGTCTTGCCCGGGACAGGAGCTCCTACGAGCAGTACTTC. As protein: CASSLARDRSSYEQYF.

V usage is TRBV29-1 and J usage is TRBJ2-7, with 10 bases fitting TRBD1. Germline V CDR1 and CDR2: SQVTM, ANQGSEA. CDR3 length: 15 amino acids. Trimming took 3 bases from V and 4 from J; bases not matched to a gene: 9. The CDR3 here is CSVEGQGILGYEQYF. The DNA for the CDR3 is TGCAGCGTTGAGGGACAGGGGATTCTGGGGTACGAGCAGTACTTC.

The chain combines TRBV6-6 with TRBJ2-6, with 8 bases identical to TRBD1. V trimming: 7 bases; J trimming: 0 bases; junction bases outside the gene matches: 5. This CDR3 has 16 amino acids. Germline values: CDR1 MNHNY, CDR2 SVGAGI (reference sequence). Here the CDR3 reads CASTRQGSSGANVLTF. CDR3 DNA sequence: TGTGCCAGCACCCGACAGGGGAGCTCTGGGGCCAACGTCCTGACTTTC.

In its sample, this clone was seen a few times. The chain couples TRBV9 to TRBJ1-3, with 7 bases aligning to TRBD1. J was trimmed by 4 bases and V by 4 bases; bases with no gene match: 11. This CDR3 comprises 16 residues. Germline V CDR1 and CDR2: SGDLS, YYNGEE. CDR3: CASSSTTGSGGNTIYF. CDR3 DNA sequence: TGTGCCAGCAGCTCTACGACAGGGTCGGGGGGAAACACCATATATTTT.

This clone is a singleton in its sample. J is TRBJ1-2 and V is TRBV3-1 (or the pseudogene TRBV3-2), with 7 nucleotides matching TRBD1. Looked up from germline, CDR1 is LGHDT and CDR2 is YNNKEL (reference sequence). The CDR3 is 17 residues long. V lost 3 bases to trimming and J lost 3 bases; unmatched junction nucleotides: 13. Here the CDR3 DNA reads TGTGCCAGCAGCCACGATACGACAGGGCTGGGGTACTATGGCTACACCTTC. It specifies CASSHDTTGLGYYGYTF.

The chain joins TRBV7-6 to TRBJ2-3; 10 bases match TRBD2. Germline V gene sequence: CDR1 SGHVS, CDR2 FNYEAQ. The CDR3 sequence is 16 residues long. V lost 3 bases, J lost 0 bases, and 3 bases stayed unmatched. In nucleotides, the CDR3 is TGTGCCAGCAGCTTCTCTAGCGGGAGTAGCACAGATACGCAGTATTTT. Translating gives CASSFSSGSSTDTQYF.

This chain links TRBV6-5 with TRBJ1-2, with 10 bases identical to TRBD1. V lost 6 bases and J lost 5; bases outside the gene matches: 3. Per the germline V gene, CDR1 is MNHEY and CDR2 is SVGAGI. This CDR3 has 13 residues. CDR3 region: CASSRDRGYGYTF. CDR3 sequence (DNA): TGTGCCAGCAGCCGGGACAGGGGATATGGCTACACCTTC.

V usage is TRBV18 and J usage is TRBJ1-1; no definite D call. V was shortened by 3 bases and J by 6 bases, with 20 bases between the two germline ends. Germline V CDR1 and CDR2: KGHSH, LQKENI. The CDR3 is made up of 16 amino acids. In DNA form, the CDR3 reads TGTGCCAGCTCACCGTTAGCTGGTTGGAGTATCCCTGAAGCTTTCTTT. Translated: CASSPLAGWSIPEAFF.

The rearrangement joins TRBV12-5 to TRBJ2-5, with D perhaps matching TRBD1 (6 bases). Trimming left V 5 bases short and J 0 bases short, with 13 bases between. CDR1 is LGHNT, CDR2 FRNRAP, per germline. The CDR3 extends over 15 amino acids. The CDR3, as DNA: TGTGCTAGTGGTCCTACAGGGTCGTACCAAGAGACCCAGTACTTC. Translation gives CASGPTGSYQETQYF.

This clone was picked up one time. This sequence joins TRBV9 and TRBJ2-7; tentatively, D is TRBD1 (6 bases). Germline assignment: CDR1 SGDLS and CDR2 YYNGEE. CDR3 size: 14 residues. Trimming cost V 4 bases and J 2 bases, with 13 bases left between them. DNA for the CDR3: TGTGCCAGCAGCCTTCGCTCAGGGGCCTACGAGCAGTACTTC. This codes for CASSLRSGAYEQYF.

The chain employs TRBV2 and TRBJ2-1; D is perhaps TRBD1 (5 bases). Trimming removed 4 bases at V and 0 bases at J, with 10 bases between. The CDR3 runs 15 residues. Per germline, CDR1 SNHLY and CDR2 FYNNEI. The CDR3 bases are TGTGCCAGCAGTGTATTCCAGGGCTCCTACAATGAGCAGTTCTTC. Its translation is CASSVFQGSYNEQFF.

This clone was seen more than once but under ten times. The CDR3 coding sequence is TGTGCCAGCAGCCCCCCAACAGGGGACTACAATGAGCAGTTCTTC. Its translation: CASSPPTGDYNEQFF. The chain recombines TRBV13 with TRBJ2-1; TRBD1 aligns across 7 bases. In germline, CDR1 is PRHDT, CDR2 FYEKMQ (reference sequence). This CDR3 is 15 amino acids long. V gave up 5 bases and J gave up 3 bases; unmatched junction bases: 7.

The genes are TRBV9 and TRBJ1-3; TRBD1 is a possible D gene (6 bases). The CDR3 loop spans 18 amino acids. Trimming shortened V by 0 bases and J by 0 bases, and 16 bases separated the two germline ends. Germline V gene sequence: CDR1 SGDLS, CDR2 YYNGEE. CDR3 sequence reads: CASSVVSGAPFSGNTIYF. The CDR3 region has the DNA TGTGCCAGCAGCGTAGTTTCAGGGGCCCCCTTCTCTGGAAACACCATATATTTT.

As concerns this clone: An end of the junction differs from the germline gene, which may be a read error. This chain joins TRBV7-2 and TRBJ1-2; no definite D call. The CDR3 is 13 amino acids. Germline CDR1 is SGHTA and CDR2 is FQGNSA. CDR3 residues: CASSFKDWPDGGF. In DNA form, the CDR3 reads TGTGCCAGCAGCTTCAAGGACTGGCCTGATGGTGGCTTC. The variable domain in full, completed from reference TRBV7-2 and TRBJ1-2, reads GAGVSQSPSNKVTEKGKDVELRCDPISGHTALYWYRQSLGQGLEFLIYFQGNSAPDKSGLPSDRFSAERTGGSVSTLTIQRTQQEDSAVYLCASSFKDWPDGGFGSGTRLTVV.

The chain combines TRBV7-9 with TRBJ1-5; D is unclear. The CDR3 spans 15 residues. V gave up 1 base and J gave up 3 bases, with 10 bases separating them. Germline lookup yields CDR1 SEHNR and CDR2 FQNEAQ (reference sequence). The CDR3 spells CASSLGDNFNQPQHF. In DNA, the CDR3 is TGTGCCAGCAGCTTAGGAGACAACTTCAATCAGCCCCAGCATTTT.

The chain joins TRBV12-3 or TRBV12-4 to TRBJ1-2; tentative D call: TRBD1 (5 bases). V dropped 3 bases and J dropped 7 bases, with 12 bases sitting between them. This CDR3 comprises 13 residues. The CDR3 reads CASSFGTVSGYTF. The CDR3 nucleotides are TGTGCCAGCAGTTTTGGGACTGTCTCTGGCTACACCTTC.

This chain's CDR3 is CASSKDRGGRVLETQYF. The DNA for the CDR3 is TGTGCCAGCAGTAAAGACAGGGGCGGTAGGGTATTGGAGACCCAGTACTTC. V and J are TRBV6-1 and TRBJ2-5; 8 bases are shared with TRBD1. The V gene's germline CDR1 is MNHNS and CDR2 SASEGT. With 5 bases clipped from V and 5 bases from J, the junction kept 16 bases outside the gene matches. The CDR3 contains 17 residues.

The chain has TRBV27 and TRBJ2-7; D is possibly TRBD2 (5 bases). The CDR3 covers 16 residues. V was clipped by 5 bases and J by 5 bases, with 22 bases between them. Looked up from germline, CDR1 is MNHEY and CDR2 is SMNVEV (reference sequence). CDR3 sequence reads: CASSAHFRGEVDEQYF. The CDR3 nucleotides read TGTGCCAGCAGTGCCCACTTCCGGGGAGAGGTGGACGAGCAGTACTTC.

This clone was recorded a few times. V gene TRBV9 combines with J gene TRBJ2-1; 8 bases line up with TRBD1. CDR3 length: 14 residues. V lost 6 bases and J lost 10; bases outside the gene matches: 12. Germline CDR1 is SGDLS and CDR2 is YYNGEE. The CDR3 region is CASTPDRDRREQFF. CDR3 nucleotide sequence: TGTGCCAGCACCCCGGACAGGGACCGCCGGGAGCAGTTCTTC.

V usage is TRBV10-2 and J usage is TRBJ2-2; possibly TRBD2 for D (5 bases). V was trimmed by 7 bases and J by 6 bases, leaving 6 bases between them. The CDR3 consists of 11 residues. Germline V gives CDR1 WSHSY, CDR2 SAAADI. CDR3 amino acids: CASTDSGELFF. Written as DNA, the CDR3 is TGCGCCAGCACGGACTCCGGGGAGCTGTTTTTT.